The subject of this entry is one T cell receptor (beta chain). The target of this receptor is not known. Base quality data are lacking; no much larger clone is found one base away. The data belong to a study of cytomegalovirus exposure and HLA in healthy donors (dated by TCRdb to the late 2010s). For context, the study as a whole: An earlier analysis of approximately 640 of the donors reported roughly 300 Gb of sequence data and some 120 million unique TCR beta sequences from some 180 million T cells. Using immunosequencing, the study profiled T cell repertoires from roughly 650 subjects and related those repertoires to cytomegalovirus serostatus. The study was designed to test whether signatures of past pathogen exposure could be identified by cataloging public T cell receptors. An early release covering 500 to 750 HLA-typed donors comprised approximately 300 gigabases of sequencing data and around 85 million unique TCR sequences. All discovery cohort repertoires had been generated on a single sequencing platform. A later genetic analysis used genome-wide SNP genotypes for about 60% of the 666 donors, treating that subset as a discovery cohort. Across approximately 400 genotyped donors of the cohort, an average of about 240,000 unique TCR beta nucleotide sequences per donor were sequenced, and 15% to 20% of those sequences were non-productive. Four to six DR-DQ haplotypes were handled as single units for association and clustering, since linkage in the cohort was strong. To predict cytomegalovirus infection status, the study brought together high-throughput TCR immunosequencing, statistical association of individual TCRs with disease status, and machine learning. To decide whether each TCR beta V gene segment behaved as functional or pseudogenic, an earlier analysis of approximately 620 of the donors relied on high-throughput TCR beta sequencing. Of the roughly 420 genotyped donors, 75% to 85% were placed in the genetic ancestry cluster associated with self-reported Caucasian donors. A later analysis re-examined previously published TCR beta repertoires from over 500 donors and added high-resolution HLA genotyping to investigate patterns of TCR occurrence. The later analysis used no new phenotypic data to find candidate immune exposures, relying instead on TCR beta sequences and their occurrence across donors. Besides the first cohort of 500 to 700 subjects, a separate validation cohort made up of over a hundred different subjects was used. Class I and class II HLA loci were covered by the typing at four-digit resolution. Donor age, sex, ethnicity and CMV serostatus were collected together with the repertoire data. The number of typed donors differed by locus: roughly 629-640 for A, B, C, DRB1 and DQB1; about 520 for DQA1; over 600 for DPA1; and roughly 450 for DPB1.

The cohort was made up of roughly 670 healthy bone marrow donors. At the time of sampling, every cohort member was nominally healthy, though immune exposures that went unrecorded were likely present. The donor was CMV seronegative and belonged to the group of 380 or so seronegative cohort members. Each donor provided a peripheral blood sample, and peripheral blood mononuclear cells were used for TCR beta sequencing. The Qiagen DNeasy Blood Extraction Kit was used to extract genomic DNA from the blood cell samples. Library preparation was by the immunoSEQ multiplex PCR assay. For the multiplex PCR, a mixture combining 60 forward primers for TCR Vbeta segments and 13 reverse primers for TCR Jbeta segments was used. A multiplex PCR assay on genomic DNA amplified the CDR3 region of rearranged TCR beta genes. On the Illumina HiSeq System, the amplified TCR beta libraries were sequenced as 87-base-pair reads. Per the original workflow: A later analysis tallied 70 million to 100 million unique TCR beta chains across the roughly 610 repertoires, and some 10 million of those chains were shared by two or more donors. To remove PCR and sequencing errors, raw reads were error-corrected and collapsed into unique sequences using a nearest-neighbor algorithm that merged closely related sequences. Alignment of CDR3 sequences to IMGT reference sequences was used to assign V, D and J gene segments. For a sequence to be retained, a match of at least six nucleotides was required to both a V gene segment and a J gene segment. Rearrangements were called productive when the CDR3 lacked stop codons and stayed in frame with V and J; all others were non-productive. CDR3 was defined according to IMGT convention as the region running from the second conserved V-encoded cysteine to the conserved J-encoded phenylalanine. Sequences without an unambiguous match to a single V gene segment were excluded from the earlier analysis of over 500 of the donors. An earlier analysis of 587 of the donors classified V segments as functional when productive rearrangements were above 56.7% and as segregating when the standard deviation between donors was above 5%. To diagnose cytomegalovirus status from the catalog of TCR beta chain sequences, a statistical classification framework was built. V and J gene assignment, in a later analysis, came from comparing TCR nucleotide sequences with IMGT/GENE-DB human TR gene sequences. In a later analysis, CDR3 sequences and most-parsimonious VDJ recombination scenarios were assigned using the TCRdist pipeline. A later analysis defined each TCR beta chain by its CDR3 amino acid sequence plus V-gene family, and excluded reads lacking a unique V-gene family. As a way to deal with suspected cross-contamination and a sequencing artifact, a later analysis dropped 640 or so nucleotide sequences that were highly shared and had low generation probability. In a later analysis, a clonal expansion index for each public chain was calculated from normalized within-repertoire ranks of inferred template counts. In a later analysis, generation probabilities were computed with a VDJ recombination model fitted to out-of-frame rearrangements, and the resulting probabilities were checked against IGoR. Hypergeometric tests were used in a later analysis to score TCR-TCR, TCR-HLA and TCR-CMV co-occurrence, with a repertoire-size bias correction applied to the TCR pairs. In a later analysis, false discovery rates were estimated by permuting HLA or CMV assignments 20 times. In a later analysis, co-occurring TCRs were grouped using DBSCAN, and TCRdist sequence similarity was added for clustering within HLA-allele-positive subsets. Repertoires with fewer than 30,000 or more than 120,000 public chains, plus five repertoires with anomalous nucleotide sharing, were excluded from co-occurrence clustering. This is the immuneACCESS table as TCRdb keeps it, with only in-frame sequences that have V and J called. A part of the clones is gone; compared with another copy, unresolved V genes explain less than half, and the rest is unexplained. The D gene and trimming were derived from the DNA, and the V and J assignments and clone size from that table. This sample gives 170,000 or so clones in total; approximately 80% of them show up just once. Approximately 2.5% of the sample lies in the top ten.

What the research found in general, with its limitations: Cytomegalovirus status was reported to be diagnosed by the classifier with high specificity and sensitivity in both the original and validation cohorts. CMV serostatus was the only immune exposure information available for the cohort. This cohort had only TCR beta chains sequenced, and the lack of alpha or paired-chain data limited which features could be detected. Because HLA typing was missing for some donors at each locus, association tests included only the typed subset. Linkage disequilibrium might explain the correlated functional status among segregating V segments, but an unknown experimental factor could not be ruled out. In vitro tests confirmed that a few of the cytomegalovirus-associated TCR beta chains recognize cytomegalovirus antigens. According to a later analysis, most CMV-associated TCR beta chains appeared to be HLA-restricted, and the HLA associations seemed to be driven largely by CMV exposure. A further reported finding was that TCR beta sequences accurately predicted the HLA-A and HLA-B alleles for most subjects in the first cohort. A later genetic analysis associated a missense DCLRE1C variant with V-gene and J-gene trimming of TCR beta chains, and an independent cohort replicated the association. Several of the top co-occurrence clusters appeared to be linked to parvovirus B19, influenza, CMV and Epstein-Barr virus, according to a later analysis. A cluster of highly shared sequence variants was judged likely to represent a technical artifact of the sequencing pipeline. The authors suggested that the approach could potentially be extended to other disease states and immunological phenotypes. The earlier analysis of some 560 of the donors excluded roughly 17 rarely observed V segments, including chromosome 9 orphons, because counts were too low. In a later analysis, HLA-associated TCR beta chains showed more clonal expansion and lower generation probabilities than non-associated chains that were equally common. An earlier analysis of approximately 500 of the donors showed that most TCR beta V segments appeared in productive rearrangements either about 87% or about 30% of the time, which broadly matched IMGT annotations. A later genetic analysis reported fewer N-insertions in productive TCRs among donors in an Asian-associated ancestry cluster than the roughly 620-donor mean. Specific HLA alleles were associated with 15,000 to 20,000 TCR beta sequences at a false discovery rate of 0.05 in a later analysis. In a later analysis, the rate of TCR association differed among HLA loci, with DRB1 alleles having the most associated TCRs and HLA-C alleles having the fewest. Assigning TCR associations to individual alleles was difficult when HLA alleles, especially DR and DQ, strongly co-occurred. Across donors, most TCR sequences were observed very rarely, whereas some public TCRs were present in many individuals. A total of 164 TCR beta chains were listed by the study as associated with cytomegalovirus. Presence/absence analyses assumed roughly uniform sequencing depth across donors, an assumption that may not hold.

The specimen was PBMCs. This TCR was recovered from a man in his 60s in good health and CMV-seronegative.

The nucleotide sequence is TGTGCCAGCAGCTCTTCGGTGCAGTATTTT. The encoded protein is CASSSSVQYF. The sequence joins TRBV11-2 to TRBJ2-3; confidence is insufficient to name the D gene. V and J lose 4 bases and 11 bases, and a span of 7 bases separates them. For CDR1 and CDR2, the germline V gene lists SGHAT and FQNNGV. Reading from cysteine to phenylalanine, the CDR3 counts 10 amino acids. The DNA shown is the 30-base CDR3, in frame from base 1.